The 8 T cell receptor beta chains reported below all come from one sample, sequenced in a study of read filtering for tumor transcriptome and immune sequencing. The library was built from roughly 400 ng RNA with molecular barcoded adaptors for alpha/delta and beta/gamma chains. TCRdb ran MiXCR on the reads and lists one entry per CDR3 protein. The sample yields more than 55,000 distinct CDR3 sequences, roughly a fifth seen once. Sequencing was performed on a population of CD138-negative cells sorted from bone marrow. These receptors all stem from a donor over 35 with multiple myeloma.

This clonotype came up many times. The gene calls are TRBV5-6 and TRBJ2-7, with 11 bases identical to TRBD2. This CDR3 has 17 amino acids. J gave up 0 bases and V 4 bases, and 9 bases lay outside the gene matches. CDR1 is SGHDT, CDR2 YYEEEE, per germline. CDR3 sequence: CASSLGLAGYSSYEQYF. The CDR3 bases are TGTGCCAGCAGCCTCGGACTAGCGGGTTATAGCTCCTACGAGCAGTACTTC.

About this clonotype itself: One base away lies a much larger clone, so this may be a sequencing read error. The CDR3 DNA follows: TGCGCCAGCAGCCGACAAGGGTCCTGGGTCACAGATACGCAGTATTTT. Its protein is CASSRQGSWVTDTQYF. The V gene is TRBV4-1, the J gene TRBJ2-3; D ambiguous. With 4 bases removed from V and 2 bases from J, the gap between germline ends came to 16 bases. Germline V CDR1 and CDR2: MGHRA, YSYEKL. This CDR3 spans 16 amino acids.

This clonotype was seen ten or more times. The CDR3 is CASSLLAGVPYNEQFF. The CDR3 nucleotides are TGCGCCAGCAGCTTGCTGGCGGGAGTTCCCTACAATGAGCAGTTCTTC. The V and J genes are TRBV5-1 and TRBJ2-1; 7 bases fit TRBD2. The CDR3 extends over 16 amino acids. Per germline, CDR1 SGHRS and CDR2 YFSETQ. With V trimmed by 1 base and J by 2 bases, 6 bases remained unmatched.

The V and J genes are TRBV11-2 and TRBJ2-7; TRBD1 might be the D (6 bases). Germline V lookup: CDR1 SGHAT, CDR2 FQNNGV. CDR3 length equals 14 residues. V was clipped by 5 bases and J by 4 bases, with 15 bases between them. The CDR3 DNA follows: TGTGCCAGCAGCGCCACGGACAGTTTGTACGAGCAGTACTTC. This sequence encodes CASSATDSLYEQYF.

This clonotype appeared many times. The chain carries TRBV2 and TRBJ1-2; 12 nucleotides line up with TRBD1. The CDR3 spans 14 residues. Trimming removed 0 bases from V and 8 bases from J; junction bases left unmatched: 1. Germline CDR1 and CDR2: SNHLY and FYNNEI. CDR3 sequence (DNA): TGTGCCAGCAGTGAAGCGGGACAGGGGGCGGGCTACACCTTC. Amino acids: CASSEAGQGAGYTF.

The CDR3 here is CASSLEAGGPTGELFF. The CDR3, as DNA: TGTGCCAGCAGTTTAGAAGCGGGAGGGCCCACCGGGGAGCTGTTTTTT. The chain couples TRBV27 to TRBJ2-2, with 10 bases lining up with TRBD2. After removal of 2 bases from V and 4 bases from J, the junction contained 4 bases not matched to a gene. CDR1 is MNHEY and CDR2 is SMNVEV in the germline V gene (reference sequence). The CDR3 consists of 16 residues.

This clonotype has a count of ten or more. Mismatch with germline at one junction end may stem from a read error. This chain links TRBV19 with TRBJ2-7; the D is unclear. The CDR3 has 13 amino acids. Germline CDR1 reads LNHDA; CDR2 reads SQIVND (reference sequence). The CDR3 loop is CASSIADGYEQYF. The CDR3 DNA reads as TGCGCCAGTAGTATTGCGGACGGCTACGAGCAGTACTTC.

At least ten counts were recorded for this clonotype. The chain carries TRBV20-1 and TRBJ2-5, with D possibly TRBD2 on 5 matching bases. CDR3 length: 11 residues. Germline V lookup: CDR1 DFQATT, CDR2 SNEGSKA (reference sequence). The V and J ends lost 6 bases and 4 bases respectively, with 9 bases between them. This chain's CDR3 is CSAGLAETQYF. CDR3 coding DNA: TGCAGTGCAGGACTTGCAGAGACCCAGTACTTC.